This TCR beta chain was identified in a study of blood T cell repertoires in COVID-19 (dated by TCRdb to 2019 to 2021). Background on the whole study: Samples from collaborators originated in the United States, Italy and Spain and spanned both the acute and convalescent phases of COVID-19. The repertoires were released in a freely available public database intended as a resource for research on the immune response to SARS-CoV-2. Deeply sampled blood TCRbeta repertoires from subjects exposed to, actively infected with, or recovered from COVID-19 were included in the dataset. Where HLA class I and class II types were available, the types were taken from metadata supplied by the sample provider, not from assay-based typing. The material from the prospective study consisted of cDNA or gDNA derived from T cells, B-cell-depleted T cells, or PBMCs. Samples were obtained from the ongoing ImmuneRACE study (first 160 participants) and from approximately 1,200 subjects provided by 6 global collaborators. Sample metadata almost always included a de-identified subject ID, COVID-19 status, age in years and sex.

Whole blood was collected in K2EDTA tubes by collaborating institutions according to the institutions' own protocols. For TCRbeta analysis, collaborator samples were shipped as frozen whole blood, as isolated PBMCs, or as DNA extracted from either sample type. Points the paper makes about the study in general: The quantity of clinical and demographic metadata differed by source and by participant and was supplied without curation.

V lost 5 bases and J lost 3 bases, and the count of bases not matched to a germline gene is 6. The germline V gene (reference sequence) sets CDR1 to LGHDT and CDR2 to YNNKEL. The CDR3 goes from the cysteine to the phenylalanine over 15 residues. Just CDR3 DNA is preserved here, 45 bases in frame from base 1. The immunoSEQ Assay, a bias-controlled multiplex PCR, was used to amplify TCRbeta CDR3 regions from genomic DNA. On the study's bioinformatics: The number of nucleated cells in each sample was estimated from the amplification of reference gene primers within the assay. To quantify the absolute abundance of each unique TCRbeta CDR3 rearrangement, sequence reads were collapsed and filtered. Productive Simpson clonality was computed per sample as the square root of Simpson's diversity index over productive rearrangements. TCRdb took this table from immuneACCESS and kept in-frame rearrangements with V and J called. Such tables lack part of the clones; where checked against another copy, unresolved V genes explain under half of the gap, and the rest is unexplained. The V and J calls and clone size come from that table; D and trimming were worked out from the DNA. Here the sample has 260,000 or so clones; about four fifths occur a single time. The top ten constitute 5.7% of the sample.

With regard to this clone: Its antigen specificity is not known. Per-nucleotide qualities are absent, and no much larger clonotype sits a single base away.

The chain joins TRBV3-1 (or the pseudogene TRBV3-2) to TRBJ2-1, and TRBD1 matches 8 of the central bases. This TCR was sampled from a man of 80 years or more with acute or convalescent COVID-19. Sequenced sample: peripheral blood. The CDR3 protein sequence reads: CASSTGTGVYNEQFF. At the DNA level, the sequence is TGTGCCAGCAGCACCGGGACAGGAGTCTACAATGAGCAGTTCTTC.